Listed below are T cell receptor beta chains from one sample, sequenced in a study of CD8+CD57+ T cells in acquired aplastic anemia. TCRdb used MiXCR to reprocess the reads, holding one entry per CDR3 protein. The sample shows just over 400,000 distinct CDR3 sequences, around 68% of them seen only once. Sequenced: sorted CD4+, CD8+, or CD8+CD57+ T cells (not recorded which) from PBMCs. Receptors were obtained from a human donor in good health, serving as a control. Each CDR3 is given with its conserved first and last residue. The D gene is left open where the match is weak. The size field is filled for only some rows; it gives once, few, many or a size class.

CDR3 DNA,CDR3 protein,D gene,J gene,clone size,V gene
TGTGCCAGCAGCTTAATACCCATTGCGGCCAATCAGCCTTTT,CASSLIPIAANQPF,NA,TRBJ2-3,NA,TRBV7-3
TGTGCCAGCAGCCGACAAGACACTGGAAACACCGTATCTTTCTTT,CASSRQDTGNTVSFF,NA,TRBJ1-1,NA,TRBV7-2
TGTGCCAGCAGCCCTAAACCCGATTATCACAATGAGCAGTTCTTC,CASSPKPDYHNEQFF,NA,TRBJ2-1,NA,TRBV5-1
TGTGCCAGCAGCCAAACGAATTGGCTCTATGGCTACACCTTC,CASSQTNWLYGYTF,NA,TRBJ1-2,many,TRBV7-2
TGTGCCAGCAGCTTAGCCAGGGAGGACGAGAAGGACTTC,CASSLAREDEKDF,NA,TRBJ2-7,NA,TRBV7-3
TGCAGCGTTGAAAGTTTGAGGGGAGGACGTGACTATGGCTACACCTTC,CSVESLRGGRDYGYTF,NA,TRBJ1-2,NA,TRBV29-1
TGTGCCAGTACAGGGGATGTGGGGTATGGCTACACCTTC,CASTGDVGYGYTF,NA,TRBJ1-2,many,TRBV19
TGTGCCAGCAGCCAAGGGATGAGCTCCTACAATGAGCAGTTCTTC,CASSQGMSSYNEQFF,NA,TRBJ2-1,many,TRBV14
TGTGCCAGCAGCCCCCTCTTGGACCTCACCACTGAAGCTTTCTTT,CASSPLLDLTTEAFF,NA,TRBJ1-1,NA,TRBV2
TGCAGTGCGTTCCGGACAGGGGGCCGGGACACTGAAGCTTTCTTT,CSAFRTGGRDTEAFF,TRBD1,TRBJ1-1,many,TRBV20-1
TGTGCCAGTAGCTGGAGCGGGGGGGCCCAAGAGACCCAGTACTTC,CASSWSGGAQETQYF,TRBD2,TRBJ2-5,many,TRBV19